The 30 T cell receptor beta chains reported below all come from one sample, sequenced in a study of persistence of HIV-infected CD4 T cells. The libraries were made with immunoSEQ version 4 in survey mode. The table came from immunoSEQ multiplex PCR; TCRdb's copy has only in-frame clones and leaves some out. The sample has roughly 28,000 clones; around 80% are singletons. These receptors' antigens are unknown. Lysates of CMV-infected fibroblasts at approximately 9.4 ug/mL stimulated these cells. Memory cells lacking CD40L and CD69 with high CD45RO were sorted. The material sequenced was CD4+ T cells sorted from PBMCs after approximately 20-hour stimulation, taken from a patient who received antiretroviral therapy. Receptors were obtained from an adult woman with HIV who was CMV-seropositive.

The gene calls are TRBV6-6 and TRBJ2-2, with D perhaps given as TRBD1 or TRBD2 (5 bases each). V lost 7 bases and J 9 bases, leaving 18 bases between the germline ends. The CDR3 is made up of 14 amino acids. CDR1 MNHNY and CDR2 SVGAGI come from the germline V gene (reference sequence). The CDR3 region is CASNQGPIKRELFF. In DNA form, the CDR3 reads TGTGCCAGCAACCAGGGACCGATCAAGCGGGAGCTGTTTTTT.

V and J are TRBV19 and TRBJ2-7; D is unresolved. This CDR3 has 13 residues. The V gene's germline CDR1 is LNHDA and CDR2 SQIVND (reference sequence). The V end lost 1 base, the J end lost 1 base, and 5 bases lay between the germline ends. The CDR3 nucleotides are TGTGCCAGTAGTATAGGGGAATCCTACGAGCAGTACTTC. This gives the protein CASSIGESYEQYF. Drawing the rest from reference TRBV19 and TRBJ2-7, the complete variable domain is DGGITQSPKYLFRKEGQNVTLSCEQNLNHDAMYWYRQDPGQGLRLIYYSQIVNDFQKGDIAEGYSVSREKKESFPLTVTSAQKNPTAFYLCASSIGESYEQYFGPGTRLTVT.

The chain links TRBV12-3 or TRBV12-4 to TRBJ1-2; D gene unclear. Trimming left V 3 bases short and J 8 bases short, with 7 bases between. The CDR3 has 11 residues. The CDR3 sequence is CASSFRAGYTF. Written as DNA, the CDR3 is TGTGCCAGCAGTTTTCGGGCAGGCTACACCTTC.

The V gene is TRBV5-5, the J gene TRBJ1-5; no definite D call. CDR3 size: 15 residues. Trimming removed 2 bases from V and 1 base from J, with 10 bases in between. The V gene's germline CDR1 is SGHKS and CDR2 YYEKEE (reference sequence). CDR3 sequence: CASSLAPHSNQPQHF. The CDR3 DNA reads as TGTGCCAGCAGCTTAGCGCCTCACAGCAATCAGCCCCAGCATTTT.

This clone was detected a few times. The chain links TRBV5-1 to TRBJ1-2; D is unresolved. V lost 0 bases and J 10 bases, leaving 10 bases between the germline ends. Germline lookup yields CDR1 SGHRS and CDR2 YFSETQ. The CDR3 extends over 12 amino acids. CDR3 DNA sequence: TGCGCCAGCAGCTTGGACCAGACAATCTACACCTTC. Translating gives CASSLDQTIYTF.

This rearrangement joins TRBV5-1 to TRBJ2-2; D is tentatively TRBD1 or TRBD2 (6 bases each). Germline CDR1 reads SGHRS; CDR2 reads YFSETQ. Trimming left V 1 base short and J 6 bases short, with 19 bases between. The CDR3 length is 17 residues. CDR3 sequence: CASSLILGGAESGELFF. Here the CDR3 DNA reads TGCGCCAGCAGCTTGATATTGGGGGGCGCGGAGTCCGGGGAGCTGTTTTTT.

This chain connects TRBV9 to TRBJ1-5; 9 bases are a match to TRBD1. The germline gives CDR1 SGDLS, CDR2 YYNGEE. There are 15 residues in the CDR3. V shed 4 bases, J shed 0 bases, and the junction held 2 bases outside the gene matches. In nucleotides, the CDR3 is TGTGCCAGCAGCCCACAGGGGGCTAGCAATCAGCCCCAGCATTTT. Amino acids: CASSPQGASNQPQHF.

The chain recombines TRBV6-5 with TRBJ1-1; D possibly corresponds to TRBD1 (5 bases). The CDR3 consists of 15 residues. Per the germline V gene, CDR1 is MNHEY and CDR2 is SVGAGI. Trimming left V 5 bases short and J 3 bases short, with 16 bases between. The CDR3 sequence is CASSPNPWGYTEAFF. CDR3 in DNA: TGTGCCAGCAGTCCCAACCCCTGGGGGTACACTGAAGCTTTCTTT.

This clone was seen a handful of times. This chain links TRBV29-1 with TRBJ1-2; no firm D call. This CDR3 contains 12 residues. V was trimmed by 5 bases and J by 4 bases, leaving 11 bases between them. Germline V lookup: CDR1 SQVTM, CDR2 ANQGSEA. For the CDR3, the DNA is TGCAGCGTTTATAGTTTATCCTATGGCTACACCTTC. It codes for CSVYSLSYGYTF.

This chain's CDR3 is CASRGDRGSEKLFF. CDR3 DNA: TGTGCCAGCAGGGGGGACAGGGGGTCTGAAAAACTGTTTTTT. The V call is TRBV2, the J call TRBJ1-4; 11 nucleotides match TRBD1. J was trimmed by 7 bases and V by 6 bases; bases with no gene match: 4. In germline, CDR1 is SNHLY, CDR2 FYNNEI. This CDR3 is built from 14 residues.

This clone was recorded only once. V gene TRBV24-1 combines with J gene TRBJ2-2; no clear D. The CDR3 loop spans 15 amino acids. V gave up 9 bases and J gave up 3 bases, with 16 bases separating them. Germline V gene data show CDR1 as KGHDR and CDR2 as SFDVKD. CDR3 bases: TGTGCCACCGGCGGTGGTCGATCGGACACCGGGGAGCTGTTTTTT. Translating it yields CATGGGRSDTGELFF.

The genes are TRBV6-5 and TRBJ1-2; D is possibly TRBD1 (6 bases). The CDR3 extends over 14 amino acids. Germline CDR1 MNHEY, CDR2 SVGAGI. Trimming removed 8 bases at V and 5 bases at J, with 18 bases between. CDR3 DNA: TGTGCCAGCGGCCGGGACACGCAATATTATGGCTACACCTTC. This translates into CASGRDTQYYGYTF.

The chain carries TRBV7-9 and TRBJ2-1; TRBD1 matches at 7 bases. CDR1 SEHNR and CDR2 FQNEAQ come from the germline V gene (reference sequence). The CDR3 is made up of 15 amino acids. After removal of 4 bases from V and 0 bases from J, the junction contained 3 bases not matched to a gene. The CDR3 is CASSSRGSSYNEQFF. Written as DNA, the CDR3 is TGTGCCAGCAGCTCCAGGGGGAGCTCCTACAATGAGCAGTTCTTC.

A few counts support this clone. The rearrangement joins TRBV19 to TRBJ1-4; D is undetermined. CDR3 length: 14 amino acids. Germline CDR1 LNHDA, CDR2 SQIVND (reference sequence). Trimming stripped 6 bases from V and 12 bases from J, with 20 bases between. CDR3 amino acids: CASSLTGFGMELFF. CDR3 in DNA: TGTGCCAGTAGCCTCACCGGGTTTGGGATGGAACTGTTTTTT.

This chain uses TRBV2 with TRBJ1-3; D perhaps matches TRBD1 (6 bases). The CDR3 contains 15 residues. V lost 5 bases to trimming and J lost 0 bases, with 11 bases between them. In germline, CDR1 is SNHLY, CDR2 FYNNEI. CDR3 loop: CASSHRATSGNTIYF. Here the CDR3 DNA reads TGTGCCAGCAGTCACAGGGCAACCTCTGGAAACACCATATATTTT.

This chain joins TRBV10-3 and TRBJ1-5, with a tentative D call TRBD1 (6 bases). Looked up from germline, CDR1 is ENHRY and CDR2 is SYGVKD. Trimming left V 7 bases short and J 6 bases short, with 28 bases between. This CDR3 contains 18 residues. DNA for the CDR3: TGTGCCATCACGACCAACCGGGACGGGACCTCAGGGGCTCAGCCCCAGCATTTT. Its translation: CAITTNRDGTSGAQPQHF.

This clone came up a few times. Other nucleotide sequences in the sample specify the same CDR3. This rearrangement joins TRBV5-1 to TRBJ1-2, with 11 bases matching TRBD1. J lost 7 bases, V lost 0 bases, and 2 bases had no gene match. Germline-derived CDR1 and CDR2 are SGHRS and YFSETQ. The length of the CDR3 is 14 residues. The CDR3 nucleotides are TGCGCCAGCAGCTTGGCCGGGACAGGGGGTGGCTACACCTTC. It is translated as CASSLAGTGGGYTF.

The rearrangement links TRBV12-3 or TRBV12-4 to TRBJ1-1; 10 nucleotides align to TRBD1. Trimming removed 6 bases from V and 6 bases from J; junction bases left unmatched: 4. This CDR3 region has 13 residues. DNA of the CDR3: TGTGCCAGCAGCCGACAGGGGGCCTCTGAAGCTTTCTTT. Translating gives CASSRQGASEAFF.

The gene calls are TRBV5-1 and TRBJ1-4; TRBD1 matches at 9 bases. J lost 5 bases, V lost 4 bases, and 6 bases had no gene match. Germline CDR1 is SGHRS and CDR2 is YFSETQ. CDR3 length equals 15 residues. The DNA for the CDR3 is TGCGCCAGCAGCACTCCGGGACAGGGAAATGAAAAACTGTTTTTT. Translation: CASSTPGQGNEKLFF.

The J gene is TRBJ1-6, the V gene TRBV5-1, with D unresolved. Germline values: CDR1 SGHRS, CDR2 YFSETQ. Trimming removed 4 bases at V and 5 bases at J, with 13 bases between. The CDR3 is 15 amino acids. CDR3 coding DNA: TGCGCCAGCAGCGACCAGACCCCGGATAATTCACCCCTCCACTTT. Amino acid sequence: CASSDQTPDNSPLHF.

The rearrangement links TRBV15 to TRBJ2-2; D uncertain. The germline V and J ends were trimmed by 4 bases and 5 bases, with 5 bases remaining between them. CDR3 size: 12 residues. The germline CDR1 and CDR2 sequences are LNHNV and YYDKDF (reference sequence). The CDR3 here is CATSKRTGELFF. The CDR3 DNA reads TGTGCCACCAGCAAACGAACCGGGGAGCTGTTTTTT.

This rearrangement joins TRBV4-2 to TRBJ2-2; D not certain. The germline V gene has CDR1 LGHNA and CDR2 YNFKEQ. The CDR3 extends over 15 amino acids. V gave up 0 bases and J gave up 4 bases, with 9 bases separating them. For the CDR3, the DNA is TGTGCCAGCAGCCAAGAGAATGCGCGCACCGGGGAGCTGTTTTTT. It specifies CASSQENARTGELFF.

This chain links TRBV29-1 with TRBJ1-1, with D possibly TRBD1 on 5 matching bases. Germline CDR1 is SQVTM and CDR2 is ANQGSEA. Trimming removed 8 bases from V and 8 bases from J, with 18 bases in between. This CDR3 contains 12 residues. The chain's CDR3 is CSSDGGYGEAFF. The DNA of the CDR3 is TGCAGCTCGGACGGGGGGTACGGCGAAGCTTTCTTT.

The chain recombines TRBV4-1 with TRBJ2-3; 11 bases agree with TRBD2. Germline V gene lookup returns CDR1 MGHRA and CDR2 YSYEKL. The CDR3 totals 15 residues. V trimming: 4 bases; J trimming: 2 bases; junction bases outside the gene matches: 2. The CDR3, as DNA: TGCGCCAGCAGCCTAGCGGGGGGGCCCACAGATACGCAGTATTTT. It yields the protein CASSLAGGPTDTQYF.

This chain uses TRBV10-3 with TRBJ1-5; 9 bases match TRBD1. Looked up from germline, CDR1 is ENHRY and CDR2 is SYGVKD. With V trimmed by 2 bases and J by 6 bases, 8 bases remained unmatched. This CDR3 region has 16 residues. The CDR3 loop reads CAISELDRGNAQPQHF. Written as DNA, the CDR3 is TGTGCCATCAGTGAGCTGGACAGGGGAAACGCTCAGCCCCAGCATTTT.

The chain recombines TRBV7-2 with TRBJ1-2; no firm D call. Germline V lookup: CDR1 SGHTA, CDR2 FQGNSA. V gave up 4 bases and J gave up 14 bases, with 23 bases separating them. The CDR3 length is 14 residues. CDR3 in amino acids: CASSSEIGQQVRTF. In nucleotides, the CDR3 is TGTGCCAGCAGCTCCGAAATCGGGCAGCAGGTCCGTACCTTC. Combining the CDR3 with reference TRBV7-2 and TRBJ1-2 gives the whole variable domain GAGVSQSPSNKVTEKGKDVELRCDPISGHTALYWYRQSLGQGLEFLIYFQGNSAPDKSGLPSDRFSAERTGGSVSTLTIQRTQQEDSAVYLCASSSEIGQQVRTFGSGTRLTVV.

The rearrangement joins TRBV4-2 to TRBJ1-3; D perhaps matches TRBD1 (5 bases). CDR3 size: 16 residues. V was clipped by 1 base and J by 1 base, with 11 bases between them. Germline CDR1 reads LGHNA; CDR2 reads YNFKEQ. CDR3 loop: CASSQGGGGSGNTIYF. In DNA, the CDR3 is TGTGCCAGCAGCCAAGGTGGGGGAGGGTCTGGAAACACCATATATTTT.

The V gene is TRBV12-3 or TRBV12-4, the J gene TRBJ2-1; D possibly corresponds to TRBD2 (6 bases). The CDR3 runs 13 residues. With 7 bases removed from V and 5 bases from J, the gap between germline ends came to 12 bases. The CDR3 loop is CASIWGGNNEQFF. CDR3 nucleotides: TGTGCCAGCATCTGGGGAGGAAACAATGAGCAGTTCTTC.

This chain joins TRBV21-1 and TRBJ1-2. TRBV21-1 is a pseudogene segment. This CDR3 is 16 amino acids long. The CDR3 region has the DNA TGTGCCAGCAGAAAGGGCCGGACCCCTGTGGACTATGGCTACACCTTC. It specifies CASRKGRTPVDYGYTF.

The chain uses TRBV21-1 and TRBJ1-1; the table assigns TRBD1, which was not confirmed against the DNA. TRBV21-1 is tagged as a pseudogene. This CDR3 contains 16 residues. The CDR3 DNA sequence: TGTGCCAGCAGCACTGACACGGGACAGGCCGACACTGAAGCTTTCTTT. Amino acid sequence: CASSTDTGQADTEAFF.